The 21 T cell receptor beta chains reported below all come from one sample, sequenced in a study of blood T cell repertoires in COVID-19. Data came from immunoSEQ multiplex PCR; TCRdb stores just in-frame clones and leaves some out. The sample records over 95,000 clones, less than 90% being singletons. Sample: peripheral blood. The receptors were sampled from a man aged 70 or older with active or convalescent COVID-19.

The CDR3 nucleotides read TGTGCCACCAGTGGTCTAGCGGGGGCCGTAAACAATGAGCAGTTCTTC. Protein product: CATSGLAGAVNNEQFF. V gene TRBV24-1 combines with J gene TRBJ2-1; 10 bases agree with TRBD2. The CDR3 consists of 16 residues. The germline V gene has CDR1 KGHDR and CDR2 SFDVKD. Trimming removed 5 bases from V and 5 bases from J; junction bases left unmatched: 8.

The V call is TRBV2, the J call TRBJ2-2, with 8 bases that match TRBD2. Germline V gene data show CDR1 as SNHLY and CDR2 as FYNNEI. The J segment lost 7 bases and the V segment lost 6 bases, leaving 10 bases of the junction unmatched. The CDR3 consists of 15 residues. The CDR3 here is CASSPGLVSGGELFF. DNA of the CDR3: TGTGCCAGCAGCCCGGGACTAGTATCGGGCGGGGAGCTGTTTTTT.

This clone came up a few times. This chain links TRBV9 with TRBJ2-3; 7 bases align to TRBD1. There are 16 residues in the CDR3. V gave up 4 bases and J gave up 1 base; unmatched junction bases: 9. The V gene's germline CDR1 is SGDLS and CDR2 YYNGEE. The CDR3 loop is CASSYNRGRGTDTQYF. The CDR3 DNA reads as TGTGCCAGCAGCTACAACAGGGGTCGAGGCACAGATACGCAGTATTTT.

The chain carries TRBV4-1 and TRBJ1-2; 7 nucleotides align to TRBD1. Germline CDR1 and CDR2: MGHRA and YSYEKL. The CDR3 sequence is 17 residues long. V was pared by 0 bases and J by 4 bases, with 11 bases of the junction left unmatched. For the CDR3, the DNA is TGCGCCAGCAGCCAAGACCACGGGACAGTATCTCCCTATGGCTACACCTTC. This encodes CASSQDHGTVSPYGYTF.

The rearrangement uses TRBV28 and TRBJ1-3; the D is unclear. The ends were cut back, 6 bases at V and 3 bases at J, with 18 bases in the middle. The CDR3 consists of 16 residues. Germline-derived CDR1 and CDR2 are MDHEN and SYDVKM. CDR3 sequence (DNA): TGTGCCAGCAGCCTCACCTCCCGGGGTAATGGAAACACCATATATTTT. As protein: CASSLTSRGNGNTIYF.

The chain has TRBV27 and TRBJ2-3, with 9 bases lining up with TRBD1. V dropped 6 bases and J dropped 5; count of bases not matched to a gene: 9. This CDR3 has 15 residues. Germline V lookup: CDR1 MNHEY, CDR2 SMNVEV (reference sequence). The DNA of the CDR3 is TGTGCCAGCAGCCTTAGGGACAGGGCTATAGATACGCAGTATTTT. It is translated as CASSLRDRAIDTQYF.

The chain links TRBV30 to TRBJ2-3, with 13 bases fitting TRBD2. Germline assignment: CDR1 GTSNPN and CDR2 SVGIG (reference sequence). The trim removed 4 bases at V and 1 base at J, leaving 2 bases unmatched. This CDR3 has 15 amino acids. The CDR3 DNA reads TGTGCCTGGAACGGACTAGCGGGGGGCACAGATACGCAGTATTTT. Translation gives CAWNGLAGGTDTQYF.

This rearrangement joins TRBV28 to TRBJ1-2; D might be TRBD1 (6 bases). The CDR3 loop spans 13 amino acids. The V end was cut by 3 bases, the J end by 4 bases, with 9 bases between. Germline lookup yields CDR1 MDHEN and CDR2 SYDVKM. CDR3 region: CASSFGGAYGYTF. The CDR3 DNA follows: TGTGCCAGCAGTTTCGGGGGGGCCTATGGCTACACCTTC.

The J gene is TRBJ1-6, the V gene TRBV5-6; 9 bases fit TRBD1. The V and J ends lost 4 bases and 7 bases, in that order; junction bases with no gene match: 9. Looked up from germline, CDR1 is SGHDT and CDR2 is YYEEEE. This CDR3 has 16 amino acids. CDR3 sequence: CASSQGTGSWNSPLHF. DNA for the CDR3: TGTGCCAGCAGCCAGGGGACAGGGTCCTGGAATTCACCCCTCCACTTT. Drawing the rest from reference TRBV5-6 and TRBJ1-6, the complete variable domain is DAGVTQSPTHLIKTRGQQVTLRCSPKSGHDTVSWYQQALGQGPQFIFQYYEEEERQRGNFPDRFSGHQFPNYSSELNVNALLLGDSALYLCASSQGTGSWNSPLHFGNGTRLTVT.

This rearrangement joins TRBV5-6 to TRBJ1-2; D is perhaps TRBD1 (6 bases). CDR3 length: 14 residues. The V end was cut by 4 bases, the J end by 5 bases, with 15 bases between. The germline gives CDR1 SGHDT, CDR2 YYEEEE. The CDR3: CASSPRTAPYGYTF. In DNA form, the CDR3 reads TGTGCCAGCAGCCCCCGGACAGCTCCTTATGGCTACACCTTC.

V is TRBV18 and J is TRBJ2-7; 8 nucleotides align to TRBD2. J was trimmed by 2 bases and V by 3 bases; bases with no gene match: 6. The germline V gene encodes CDR1 KGHSH and CDR2 LQKENI. This CDR3 has 15 residues. In nucleotides, the CDR3 is TGTGCCAGCTCACCCGGGGCGGGGGGAACCTACGAGCAGTACTTC. Translating gives CASSPGAGGTYEQYF.

This chain links TRBV5-1 with TRBJ2-4, with D unresolved. Between the trimmed V and J ends, which lost 0 bases and 0 bases, there was a span of 10 bases. From germline, CDR1 is SGHRS and CDR2 YFSETQ. The CDR3 runs 16 residues. The CDR3 protein is CASSLGTDLAKNIQYF. The DNA for the CDR3 is TGCGCCAGCAGCTTGGGCACAGATTTAGCCAAAAACATTCAGTACTTC.

V is TRBV13 and J is TRBJ2-2; D is possibly TRBD1 (6 bases). Per the germline V gene, CDR1 is PRHDT and CDR2 is FYEKMQ (reference sequence). Trimming pared 1 base from V and 1 base from J, leaving 10 bases between. The CDR3 has 16 amino acids. CDR3 region: CASSLVGTRNTGELFF. CDR3 nucleotides: TGTGCCAGCAGCTTAGTCGGGACAAGGAACACCGGGGAGCTGTTTTTT.

The CDR3 reads CASTRGSSYNEQFF. The CDR3 DNA is TGTGCCAGCACACGGGGGAGCTCCTACAATGAGCAGTTCTTC. The gene calls are TRBV28 and TRBJ2-1; TRBD2 might be the D (6 bases). The ends were cut back, 7 bases at V and 0 bases at J, with 10 bases in the middle. There are 14 residues in the CDR3. Germline loops: CDR1 MDHEN, CDR2 SYDVKM.

This clone was observed a single time. V gene TRBV12-5 combines with J gene TRBJ1-1; 7 bases are a match to TRBD1. Looked up from germline, CDR1 is LGHNT and CDR2 is FRNRAP. The CDR3 length is 14 residues. With V trimmed by 5 bases and J by 5 bases, 8 bases remained unmatched. CDR3 in amino acids: CASGPSGQVTEAFF. CDR3 bases: TGTGCTAGTGGTCCCTCAGGACAGGTGACTGAAGCTTTCTTT.

This clone has just a few counts. The V and J genes are TRBV5-1 and TRBJ1-4; weak D call: TRBD1 (5 bases). Germline CDR1 reads SGHRS; CDR2 reads YFSETQ. CDR3 length: 14 amino acids. Trimming left V 5 bases short and J 0 bases short, with 8 bases between. The CDR3 sequence is CASRTEATNEKLFF. DNA of the CDR3: TGCGCCAGCAGGACAGAGGCAACTAATGAAAAACTGTTTTTT.

The rearrangement joins TRBV6-6 to TRBJ1-5; 8 bases align to TRBD1. The CDR3 totals 15 residues. V was clipped by 6 bases and J by 3 bases; unmatched bases: 7. The germline V gene encodes CDR1 MNHNY and CDR2 SVGAGI (reference sequence). CDR3 region: CASRDGQGVNQPQHF. The CDR3 region has the DNA TGTGCCAGCAGAGACGGACAGGGAGTCAATCAGCCCCAGCATTTT.

The rearrangement uses TRBV5-4 and TRBJ2-7, with 7 bases identical to TRBD1. V shed 5 bases, J shed 1 base, and the junction held 3 bases outside the gene matches. Germline CDR1 is SGHNT and CDR2 is YYREEE (reference sequence). The CDR3 is 13 amino acids. This CDR3 reads CASSTGASYEQYF. CDR3 sequence (DNA): TGTGCCAGCAGTACAGGGGCGTCCTACGAGCAGTACTTC.

The chain links TRBV19 to TRBJ2-1; 12 nucleotides align to TRBD1. Germline assignment: CDR1 LNHDA and CDR2 SQIVND (reference sequence). Trimming removed 7 bases from V and 9 bases from J; junction bases left unmatched: 10. This CDR3 spans 15 amino acids. The CDR3 is CASTGTGGPMSEQFF. The CDR3 coding sequence is TGTGCCAGTACGGGGACAGGGGGCCCGATGAGTGAGCAGTTCTTC.

V gene TRBV6-6 combines with J gene TRBJ2-1; D gene unclear. CDR1 is MNHNY, CDR2 SVGAGI, per germline (reference sequence). This CDR3 has 14 amino acids. V shed 0 bases and J shed 7 bases, with 10 bases lying between them. In nucleotides, the CDR3 is TGTGCCAGCAGTTACTCAACGGCCGGGAATGAGCAGTTCTTC. Its protein is CASSYSTAGNEQFF.

The chain carries TRBV30 and TRBJ2-7; tentative D call: TRBD1 (6 bases). The CDR3 runs to 12 residues. Germline CDR1 is GTSNPN and CDR2 is SVGIG (reference sequence). Trimming left V 4 bases short and J 0 bases short, with 7 bases between. DNA for the CDR3: TGTGCCTGGAAAGGGGGCTCCTACGAGCAGTACTTC. It codes for CAWKGGSYEQYF. Filled out from reference TRBV30 and TRBJ2-7, the complete variable domain reads SQTIHQWPATLVQPVGSPLSLECTVEGTSNPNLYWYRQAAGRGLQLLFYSVGIGQISSEVPQNLSASRPQDRQFILSSKKLLLSDSGFYLCAWKGGSYEQYFGPGTRLTVT.